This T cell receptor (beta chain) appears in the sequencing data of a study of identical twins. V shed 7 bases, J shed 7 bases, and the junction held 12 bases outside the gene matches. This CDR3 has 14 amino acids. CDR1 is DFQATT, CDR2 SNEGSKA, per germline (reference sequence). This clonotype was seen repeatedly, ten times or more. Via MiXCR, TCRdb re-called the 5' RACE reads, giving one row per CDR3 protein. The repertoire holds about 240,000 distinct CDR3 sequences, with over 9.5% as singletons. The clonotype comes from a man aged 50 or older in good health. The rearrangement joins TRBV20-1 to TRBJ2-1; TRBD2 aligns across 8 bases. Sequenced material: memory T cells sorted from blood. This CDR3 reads CSGRAREVLNEQFF. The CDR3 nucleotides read TGCAGTGGACGGGCGCGGGAGGTTCTGAATGAGCAGTTCTTC.